These 21 T cell receptor beta chains were all obtained from the same sample, sequenced in a study of human T cells and chemical hapten exposure. TCRdb fed the RACE reads into MiXCR, producing one record per CDR3 protein. Here the sample spans roughly 84,000 distinct CDR3 sequences, 10% to 11% being singletons. Indicated time point: patch test 3, about 24 weeks after DPC sensitization. Documented treatment: therapeutic diphenylcyclopropenone sensitization with weekly scalp DPC. The sample in question was whole blood, obtained in connection with sensitization to the hapten diphenylcyclopropenone (DPC). The source of these receptors is a woman aged 45-65 years with alopecia areata. Some clones in this sample may be carry-over from other donors' samples.

This clonotype has only a few counts. The V call is TRBV7-2, the J call TRBJ2-5; 8 positions match TRBD2. The CDR3 has 16 amino acids. V was pared by 5 bases and J by 2 bases, with 10 bases of the junction left unmatched. Germline CDR1 is SGHTA and CDR2 is FQGNSA. CDR3 in amino acids: CASSQMAGGGQETQYF. The CDR3 region has the DNA TGTGCCAGCAGCCAAATGGCGGGAGGCGGGCAAGAGACCCAGTACTTC.

This clonotype came up many times. The chain has TRBV29-1 and TRBJ1-6, with a tentative D call TRBD1 (6 bases). Germline V gives CDR1 SQVTM, CDR2 ANQGSEA. Trimming took 4 bases from V and 9 from J, leaving 13 bases between them. This CDR3 has 13 residues. The CDR3 DNA follows: TGCAGCGTTGCACAGGGCGGCGGTTCACCCCTCCACTTT. Translation gives CSVAQGGGSPLHF.

This chain uses TRBV7-9 with TRBJ2-7; TRBD2 aligns across 7 bases. V shed 5 bases, J shed 1 base, and the junction held 5 bases outside the gene matches. Germline V CDR1 and CDR2: SEHNR, FQNEAQ (reference sequence). The CDR3 has 14 residues. The CDR3 sequence: CASSPSGGSYEQYF. CDR3 in DNA: TGTGCCAGCAGCCCTTCGGGGGGTTCCTACGAGCAGTACTTC.

Ten or more counts support this clonotype. The CDR3 loop is CATGAGGGLQYF. DNA for the CDR3: TGCGCCACCGGAGCGGGGGGCGGCTTGCAGTACTTC. The V call is TRBV10-2, the J call TRBJ2-7, with 9 positions matching TRBD2. The V gene's germline CDR1 is WSHSY and CDR2 SAAADI. This CDR3 spans 12 amino acids. Germline trimming cut 10 bases from V and 9 bases from J; bases unmatched to any gene: 10.

This clonotype came up many times. The chain joins TRBV28 to TRBJ2-5, with D maybe TRBD1 (5 bases). Germline V gene sequence: CDR1 MDHEN, CDR2 SYDVKM. The CDR3 sequence is 12 residues long. Between the trimmed V and J ends, which lost 4 bases and 10 bases, there was a span of 13 bases. CDR3 DNA: TGTGCCAGCAGTTCTGGGGCAAAGGGCCAGTACTTC. As protein: CASSSGAKGQYF.

This clonotype was detected many times. The genes are TRBV3-1 and TRBJ2-5; D not resolved. CDR1 and CDR2 from the germline V gene are LGHDT and YNNKEL (reference sequence). Trimming left V 1 base short and J 1 base short, with 7 bases between. The CDR3 extends over 14 amino acids. The DNA for the CDR3 is TGTGCCAGCAGCCAAGTTTTAGGCCAAGAGACCCAGTACTTC. Translated, it gives CASSQVLGQETQYF.

About this clonotype itself: Just one base apart from a much larger clone, this may be a read error. The chain combines TRBV4-3 with TRBJ2-2; 8 nucleotides line up with TRBD1. The germline CDR1 and CDR2 sequences are LGHNA and YSLEER. The trim removed 0 bases at V and 0 bases at J, leaving 3 bases unmatched. The CDR3 sequence is 17 residues long. CDR3 loop: CASSQEQTGANTGELFF. For the CDR3, the DNA is TGCGCCAGCAGCCAAGAACAGACAGGGGCGAACACCGGGGAGCTGTTTTTT.

This chain joins TRBV6-6 and TRBJ1-1; perhaps TRBD1 as D (5 bases). V was cut by 2 bases and J by 8 bases, with 9 bases left in between. This CDR3 region has 12 residues. The germline V gene encodes CDR1 MNHNY and CDR2 SVGAGI (reference sequence). The CDR3 spells CASSYVGGEAFF. CDR3 bases: TGTGCCAGCAGTTACGTGGGGGGAGAAGCTTTCTTT.

This clonotype has at least ten counts. This rearrangement joins TRBV7-2 to TRBJ2-4; D is unresolved. Trimming cost V 3 bases and J 0 bases, with 6 bases left between them. The CDR3 is made up of 14 amino acids. CDR1 and CDR2 (germline): SGHTA, FQGNSA. This chain's CDR3 is CASSLAAAKNIQYF. The CDR3 DNA reads TGTGCCAGCAGCTTGGCGGCAGCCAAAAACATTCAGTACTTC. The full variable domain, in which reference TRBV7-2 and TRBJ2-4 provide the parts outside the CDR3, is GAGVSQSPSNKVTEKGKDVELRCDPISGHTALYWYRQSLGQGLEFLIYFQGNSAPDKSGLPSDRFSAERTGGSVSTLTIQRTQQEDSAVYLCASSLAAAKNIQYFGAGTRLSVL.

In this sample, this clonotype turned up many times. In DNA form, the CDR3 reads TGCGCCAGCAGCCCGGCGGGACCGACCTCTAACTATGGCTACACCTTC. It specifies CASSPAGPTSNYGYTF. The chain links TRBV5-1 to TRBJ1-2; possible D gene TRBD1, 5 bases. The germline CDR1 and CDR2 sequences are SGHRS and YFSETQ. The CDR3 has 16 amino acids. The ends were cut back, 4 bases at V and 0 bases at J, with 16 bases in the middle. Based on the CDR3 plus reference TRBV5-1 and TRBJ1-2, the full variable domain is KAGVTQTPRYLIKTRGQQVTLSCSPISGHRSVSWYQQTPGQGLQFLFEYFSETQRNKGNFPGRFSGRQFSNSRSEMNVSTLELGDSALYLCASSPAGPTSNYGYTFGSGTRLTVV.

This clonotype was seen repeatedly, ten times or more. V is TRBV18 and J is TRBJ1-5, with 7 bases identical to TRBD1. Germline-derived CDR1 and CDR2 are KGHSH and LQKENI. With 2 bases clipped from V and 4 bases from J, the junction kept 5 bases outside the gene matches. This CDR3 contains 15 residues. The DNA for the CDR3 is TGTGCCAGCTCACCAGCGACAGGGTTGAATCAGCCCCAGCATTTT. Its protein is CASSPATGLNQPQHF. The full variable domain, rest sourced from reference TRBV18 and TRBJ1-5, is NAGVMQNPRHLVRRRGQEARLRCSPMKGHSHVYWYRQLPEEGLKFMVYLQKENIIDESGMPKERFSAEFPKEGPSILRIQQVVRGDSAAYFCASSPATGLNQPQHFGDGTRLSIL.

The V call is TRBV19, the J call TRBJ1-5, with a weak D call TRBD1 (6 bases). The CDR3 is 15 residues long. Trimming shortened V by 7 bases and J by 7 bases, and 20 bases separated the two germline ends. Germline V CDR1 and CDR2: LNHDA, SQIVND (reference sequence). The CDR3 reads CASKTTQGKNQPQHF. The CDR3 coding sequence is TGTGCCAGTAAAACAACCCAGGGGAAGAACCAGCCCCAGCATTTT. Complete variable domain (other parts from reference TRBV19 and TRBJ1-5): DGGITQSPKYLFRKEGQNVTLSCEQNLNHDAMYWYRQDPGQGLRLIYYSQIVNDFQKGDIAEGYSVSREKKESFPLTVTSAQKNPTAFYLCASKTTQGKNQPQHFGDGTRLSIL.

The rearrangement joins TRBV7-9 to TRBJ2-1; 7 nucleotides align to TRBD2. CDR1 SEHNR and CDR2 FQNEAQ come from the germline V gene (reference sequence). The junction had 6 bases not matched to a gene; V was cut back by 3 bases and J by 4 bases. The CDR3 spans 15 residues. The CDR3 is CASSFGLADYNEQFF. The CDR3 DNA is TGTGCCAGCAGCTTTGGCCTAGCGGATTACAATGAGCAGTTCTTC.

This chain uses TRBV20-1 with TRBJ2-5, with TRBD2 as a possible D gene (6 bases). V shed 7 bases and J shed 4 bases, with 13 bases lying between them. The CDR3 has 12 residues. Germline V gene data show CDR1 as DFQATT and CDR2 as SNEGSKA (reference sequence). CDR3 sequence: CSGEARVETQYF. CDR3 nucleotide sequence: TGCAGTGGGGAGGCCAGGGTAGAGACCCAGTACTTC.

This clonotype appeared many times. The CDR3 DNA reads TGTGCCAGCAGCGTAACCCATGGATCAGATACGCAGTATTTT. Its translation is CASSVTHGSDTQYF. The chain combines TRBV9 with TRBJ2-3; D uncertain. The CDR3 has 14 residues. The V gene lost 1 base and the J gene lost 4 bases, with 10 bases spanning the gap. The germline CDR1 and CDR2 sequences are SGDLS and YYNGEE.

The CDR3 bases are TGTGCCAGCAGCCGCCGGGGACAGGGATTCTCCTACGAGCAGTACTTC. This sequence encodes CASSRRGQGFSYEQYF. This rearrangement joins TRBV7-9 to TRBJ2-7; 9 bases match TRBD1. The junction had 8 bases not matched to a gene; V was cut back by 5 bases and J by 0 bases. CDR3 length equals 16 residues. Germline loops: CDR1 SEHNR, CDR2 FQNEAQ (reference sequence).

The CDR3 DNA follows: TGTGCCAGCAGCGTAGTAGCGGGAGGTGACAATGAGCAGTTCTTC. Protein sequence: CASSVVAGGDNEQFF. V gene TRBV9 combines with J gene TRBJ2-1, with 10 nucleotides matching TRBD2. The CDR3 contains 15 residues. With V trimmed by 0 bases and J by 5 bases, 2 bases remained unmatched. In germline, CDR1 is SGDLS, CDR2 YYNGEE.

At least ten counts were recorded for this clonotype. This chain connects TRBV29-1 to TRBJ2-3; no firm D call. V lost 3 bases and J 2 bases, leaving 6 bases between the germline ends. This CDR3 is 12 amino acids long. The germline V gene has CDR1 SQVTM and CDR2 ANQGSEA. The CDR3 loop reads CSVDTTTDTQYF. The CDR3 nucleotides are TGCAGCGTTGACACTACCACAGATACGCAGTATTTT.

The gene calls are TRBV18 and TRBJ1-1; unclear D gene. Trimming took 4 bases from V and 4 from J, leaving 22 bases between them. This CDR3 contains 17 residues. Germline V gene sequence: CDR1 KGHSH, CDR2 LQKENI. In DNA form, the CDR3 reads TGTGCCAGCTCACGCAACCTCCACGGGGTGCGGAGCACTGAAGCTTTCTTT. Residues: CASSRNLHGVRSTEAFF.

The chain combines TRBV4-2 with TRBJ2-1, with TRBD2 identical over 13 bases. CDR1 is LGHNA, CDR2 YNFKEQ, per germline. The length of the CDR3 is 19 residues. The ends lost 0 bases at V and 4 bases at J; junction bases unmatched: 9. CDR3 in amino acids: CASSQEPPWTSGRYNEQFF. The DNA for the CDR3 is TGTGCCAGCAGCCAAGAACCGCCATGGACTAGCGGGAGATACAATGAGCAGTTCTTC.

This clonotype was recorded many times. The chain links TRBV7-9 to TRBJ1-1; 9 nucleotides match TRBD1. Trimming removed 4 bases from V and 1 base from J; junction bases left unmatched: 1. Germline-derived CDR1 and CDR2 are SEHNR and FQNEAQ (reference sequence). This CDR3 spans 14 amino acids. The CDR3 DNA follows: TGTGCCAGCAGCTCGACAGGGGGGAACACTGAAGCTTTCTTT. Its translation is CASSSTGGNTEAFF.